Described below is a single T cell receptor beta chain sequence and its context. These data are taken from a study of blood T cell repertoires in COVID-19. The CDR3 has 16 amino acids. The V gene's germline CDR1 is MDHEN and CDR2 SYDVKM. V shed 5 bases and J 2 bases; nucleotides not matched to a gene: 8. Repertoires were generated with immunoSEQ multiplex PCR, while TCRdb's copy carries only in-frame clones and drops some. The table has over 65,000 clones, 86% seen once. This TCR was recovered from a man younger than 40 with acute or convalescent COVID-19. Material for sequencing was peripheral blood. The chain employs TRBV28 and TRBJ1-5; TRBD1 matches 8 bases. This chain's CDR3 is CASSPTGAYRNQPQHF. CDR3 nucleotide sequence: TGTGCCAGCAGTCCGACAGGGGCATACCGCAATCAGCCCCAGCATTTT.